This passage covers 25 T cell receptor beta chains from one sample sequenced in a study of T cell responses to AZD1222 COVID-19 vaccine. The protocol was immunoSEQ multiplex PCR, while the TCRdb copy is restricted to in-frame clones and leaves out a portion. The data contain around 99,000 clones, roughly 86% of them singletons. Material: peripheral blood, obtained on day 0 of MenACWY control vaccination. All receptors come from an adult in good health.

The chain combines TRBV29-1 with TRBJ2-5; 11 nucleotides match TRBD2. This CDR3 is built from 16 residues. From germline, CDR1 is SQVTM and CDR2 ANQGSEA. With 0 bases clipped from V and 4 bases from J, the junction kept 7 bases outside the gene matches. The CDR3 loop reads CSVEESLAGGRETQYF. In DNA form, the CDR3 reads TGCAGCGTTGAAGAGTCCCTAGCGGGGGGAAGAGAGACCCAGTACTTC.

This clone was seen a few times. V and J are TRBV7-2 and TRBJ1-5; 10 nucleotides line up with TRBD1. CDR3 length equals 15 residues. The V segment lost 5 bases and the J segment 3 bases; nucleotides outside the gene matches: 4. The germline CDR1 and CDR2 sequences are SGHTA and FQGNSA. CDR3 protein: CASSGQGGDNQPQHF. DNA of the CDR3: TGTGCCAGCAGCGGACAGGGGGGCGACAATCAGCCCCAGCATTTT.

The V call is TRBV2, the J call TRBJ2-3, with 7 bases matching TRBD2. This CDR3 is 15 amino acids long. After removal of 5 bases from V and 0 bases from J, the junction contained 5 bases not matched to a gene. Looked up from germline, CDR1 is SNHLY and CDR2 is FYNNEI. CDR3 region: CASSPLAASTDTQYF. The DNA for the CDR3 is TGTGCCAGCAGTCCCCTAGCGGCTAGCACAGATACGCAGTATTTT.

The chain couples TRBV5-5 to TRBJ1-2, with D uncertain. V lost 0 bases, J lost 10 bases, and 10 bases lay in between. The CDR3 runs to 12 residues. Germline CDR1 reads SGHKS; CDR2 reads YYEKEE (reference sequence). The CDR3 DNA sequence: TGTGCCAGCAGCTTGGGGCTGGAGGACTACACCTTC. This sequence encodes CASSLGLEDYTF. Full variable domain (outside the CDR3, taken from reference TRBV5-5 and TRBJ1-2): DAGVTQSPTHLIKTRGQQVTLRCSPISGHKSVSWYQQVLGQGPQFIFQYYEKEERGRGNFPDRFSARQFPNYSSELNVNALLLGDSALYLCASSLGLEDYTFGSGTRLTVV.

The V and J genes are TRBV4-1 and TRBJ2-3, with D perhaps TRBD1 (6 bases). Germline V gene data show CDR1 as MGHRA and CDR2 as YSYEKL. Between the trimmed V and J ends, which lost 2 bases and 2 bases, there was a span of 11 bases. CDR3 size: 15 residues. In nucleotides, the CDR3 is TGCGCCAGCAGCCAATACGGACAGAACACAGATACGCAGTATTTT. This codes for CASSQYGQNTDTQYF.

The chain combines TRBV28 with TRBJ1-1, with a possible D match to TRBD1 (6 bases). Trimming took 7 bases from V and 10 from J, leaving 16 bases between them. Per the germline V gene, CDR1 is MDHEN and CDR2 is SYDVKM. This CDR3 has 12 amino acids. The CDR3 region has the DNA TGTGCCAGCAAGCCGGGGGCGCAGGGAGCTTTCTTT. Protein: CASKPGAQGAFF.

This CDR3 reads CASSAIQGNQPQHF. The CDR3 bases are TGTGCCAGCAGTGCAATACAGGGAAATCAGCCCCAGCATTTT. The J gene is TRBJ1-5, the V gene TRBV28; TRBD1 is a possible D gene (6 bases). The V end lost 5 bases, the J end lost 4 bases, and 12 bases lay between the germline ends. The CDR3 extends over 14 amino acids. Per the germline V gene, CDR1 is MDHEN and CDR2 is SYDVKM.

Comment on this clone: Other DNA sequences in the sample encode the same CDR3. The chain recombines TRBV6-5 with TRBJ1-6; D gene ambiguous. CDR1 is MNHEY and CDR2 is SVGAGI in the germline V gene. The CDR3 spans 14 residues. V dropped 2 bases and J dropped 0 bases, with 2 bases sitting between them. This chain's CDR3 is CASSYGSYNSPLHF. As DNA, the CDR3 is TGTGCCAGCAGTTACGGCTCCTATAATTCACCCCTCCACTTT.

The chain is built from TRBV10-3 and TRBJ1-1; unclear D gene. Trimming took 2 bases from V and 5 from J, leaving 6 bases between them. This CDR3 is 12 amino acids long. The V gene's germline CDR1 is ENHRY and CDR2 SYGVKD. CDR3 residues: CAISEPGTEAFF. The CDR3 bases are TGTGCCATCAGTGAGCCCGGAACTGAAGCTTTCTTT.

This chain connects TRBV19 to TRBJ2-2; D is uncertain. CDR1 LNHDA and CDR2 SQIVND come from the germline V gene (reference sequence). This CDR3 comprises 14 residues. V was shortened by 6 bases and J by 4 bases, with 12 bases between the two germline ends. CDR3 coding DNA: TGTGCCAGTAGCAAGACCGGACCCACCGGGGAGCTGTTTTTT. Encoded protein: CASSKTGPTGELFF.

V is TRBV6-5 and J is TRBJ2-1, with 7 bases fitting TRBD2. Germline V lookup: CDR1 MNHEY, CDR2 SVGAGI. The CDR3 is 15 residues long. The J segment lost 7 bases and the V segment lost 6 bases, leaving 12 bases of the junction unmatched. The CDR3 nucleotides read TGTGCCAGCAGCGACAGTAGCGGAGCGGGGAATGAGCAGTTCTTC. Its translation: CASSDSSGAGNEQFF.

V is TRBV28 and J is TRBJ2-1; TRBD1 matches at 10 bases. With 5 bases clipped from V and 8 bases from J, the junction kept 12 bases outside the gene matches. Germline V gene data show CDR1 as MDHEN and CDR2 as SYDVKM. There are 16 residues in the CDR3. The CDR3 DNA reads TGTGCCAGCAGTCCCCTCCGGGACAGGGGATTCGATGAGCAGTTCTTC. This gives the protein CASSPLRDRGFDEQFF.

The CDR3 spells CASTLGGRADTQYF. DNA for the CDR3: TGTGCCAGTACCCTGGGAGGTAGAGCAGATACGCAGTATTTT. V usage is TRBV19 and J usage is TRBJ2-3; weak D call: TRBD2 (6 bases). The CDR3 consists of 14 residues. V lost 7 bases to trimming and J lost 4 bases, with 15 bases between them. In germline, CDR1 is LNHDA, CDR2 SQIVND (reference sequence).

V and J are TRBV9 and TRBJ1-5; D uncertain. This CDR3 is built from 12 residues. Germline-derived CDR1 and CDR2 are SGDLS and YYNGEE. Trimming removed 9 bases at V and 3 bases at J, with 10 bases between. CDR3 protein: CATGSVNQPQHF. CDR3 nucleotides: TGTGCCACTGGGTCGGTCAATCAGCCCCAGCATTTT.

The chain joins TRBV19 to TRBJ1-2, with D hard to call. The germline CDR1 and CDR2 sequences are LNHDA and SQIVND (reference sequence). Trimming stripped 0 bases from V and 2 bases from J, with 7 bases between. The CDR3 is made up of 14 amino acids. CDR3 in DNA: TGTGCCAGTAGTATAGAACCCCTCAACTATGGCTACACCTTC. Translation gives CASSIEPLNYGYTF. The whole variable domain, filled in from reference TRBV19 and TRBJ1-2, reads DGGITQSPKYLFRKEGQNVTLSCEQNLNHDAMYWYRQDPGQGLRLIYYSQIVNDFQKGDIAEGYSVSREKKESFPLTVTSAQKNPTAFYLCASSIEPLNYGYTFGSGTRLTVV.

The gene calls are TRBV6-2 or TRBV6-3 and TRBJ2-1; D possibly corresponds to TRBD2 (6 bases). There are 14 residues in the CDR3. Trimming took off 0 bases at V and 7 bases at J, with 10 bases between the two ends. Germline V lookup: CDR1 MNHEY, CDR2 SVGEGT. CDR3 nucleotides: TGTGCCAGCAGTTACTCGATTGGGGGGAATGAGCAGTTCTTC. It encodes CASSYSIGGNEQFF.

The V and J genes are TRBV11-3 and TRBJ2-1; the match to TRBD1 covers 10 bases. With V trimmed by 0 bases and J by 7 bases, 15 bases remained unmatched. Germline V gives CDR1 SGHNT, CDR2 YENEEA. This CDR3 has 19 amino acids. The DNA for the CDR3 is TGTGCCAGCAGCTTAGATCAAGGGGGGACAGGGGAATTGAAGAATGAGCAGTTCTTC. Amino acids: CASSLDQGGTGELKNEQFF.

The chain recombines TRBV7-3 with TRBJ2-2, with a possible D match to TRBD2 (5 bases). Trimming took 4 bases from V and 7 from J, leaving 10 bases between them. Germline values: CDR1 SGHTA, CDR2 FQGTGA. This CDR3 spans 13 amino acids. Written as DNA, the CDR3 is TGTGCCAGCAGCTCTTATGCGGGCGGGGAGCTGTTTTTT. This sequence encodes CASSSYAGGELFF.

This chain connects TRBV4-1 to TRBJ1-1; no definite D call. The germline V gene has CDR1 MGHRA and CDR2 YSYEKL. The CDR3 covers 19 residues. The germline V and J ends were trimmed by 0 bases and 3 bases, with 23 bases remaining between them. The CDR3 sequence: CASSQEAYTSRVKDTEAFF. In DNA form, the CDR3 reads TGCGCCAGCAGCCAAGAGGCGTACACCTCCCGGGTGAAAGACACTGAAGCTTTCTTT.

The DNA for the CDR3 is TGTGCCAGCAGCCCGGGACATTATAACTATGGCTACACCTTC. This gives the protein CASSPGHYNYGYTF. The rearrangement joins TRBV6-5 to TRBJ1-2, with D possibly TRBD1 on 6 matching bases. CDR1 and CDR2 from the germline V gene are MNHEY and SVGAGI. The CDR3 contains 14 residues. Trimming stripped 6 bases from V and 1 base from J, with 12 bases between.

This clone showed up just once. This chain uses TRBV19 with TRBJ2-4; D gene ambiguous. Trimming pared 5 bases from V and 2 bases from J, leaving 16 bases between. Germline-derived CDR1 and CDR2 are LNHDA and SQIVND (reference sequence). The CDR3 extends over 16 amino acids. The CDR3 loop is CASSPTGFETKNIQYF. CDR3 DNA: TGTGCCAGTAGTCCTACCGGGTTTGAGACCAAAAACATTCAGTACTTC.

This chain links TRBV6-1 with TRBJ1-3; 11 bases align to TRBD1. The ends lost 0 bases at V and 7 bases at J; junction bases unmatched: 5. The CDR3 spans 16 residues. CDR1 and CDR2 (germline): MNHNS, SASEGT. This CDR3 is CASSEALGTGGNTIYF. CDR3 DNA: TGTGCCAGCAGTGAAGCCCTCGGGACAGGGGGGAACACCATATATTTT.

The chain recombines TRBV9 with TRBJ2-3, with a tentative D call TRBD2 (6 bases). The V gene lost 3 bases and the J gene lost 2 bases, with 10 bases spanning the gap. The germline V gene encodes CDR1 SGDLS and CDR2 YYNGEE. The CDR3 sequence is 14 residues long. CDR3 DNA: TGTGCCAGCAGCGCGGGGGATCTCACAGATACGCAGTATTTT. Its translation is CASSAGDLTDTQYF.

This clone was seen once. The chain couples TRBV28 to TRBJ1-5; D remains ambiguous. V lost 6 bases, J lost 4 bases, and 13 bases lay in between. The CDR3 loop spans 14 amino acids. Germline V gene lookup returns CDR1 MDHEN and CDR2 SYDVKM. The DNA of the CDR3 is TGTGCCAGCAGACGGGGTTTTGATAATCAGCCCCAGCATTTT. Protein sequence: CASRRGFDNQPQHF.

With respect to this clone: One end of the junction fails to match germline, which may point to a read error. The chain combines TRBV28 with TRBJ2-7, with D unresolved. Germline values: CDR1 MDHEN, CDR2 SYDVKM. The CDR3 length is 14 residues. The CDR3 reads CASSLASEGLSQNF. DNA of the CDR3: TGTGCCAGCAGTTTAGCTTCGGAAGGTTTAAGTCAAAACTTC.